Described below is a single T cell receptor beta chain sequence and its context. The antigen is undetermined. TCRdb analysed the RT-PCR reads with MiXCR anew, one entry per CDR3 protein. Counted here are approximately 500,000 distinct CDR3 sequences, roughly 23% occurring once; the ten biggest clones make up around 2.8%. The germline V gene has CDR1 SGHNT and CDR2 YYREEE (reference sequence). The CDR3 totals 16 residues. The V end was cut by 4 bases, the J end by 1 base, with 17 bases between. These data originate in a study of response to subunit inactivated influenza vaccine. Points from the study as a whole: After each seasonal influenza vaccination, few new T cells are recruited, the authors suggested.

These data also formed part of another study, on T cells expressing NK-cell markers. Turning to that study: In generating TCR beta cDNA, 5'RACE template switching with UMIs was used. Expanded clones of NKG2C+ T cells had an unclear HCMV specificity.

This TCR came from a man aged 45-60 years who received an inactivated influenza vaccine. The V gene is TRBV5-4, the J gene TRBJ2-5; the D gene is possibly TRBD2 (5 bases). Sequencing was performed on CD4+ T cells sorted from PBMCs, taken less than 13 days after vaccination. DNA for the CDR3: TGTGCCAGCAGCCGCGGACTGAACAGTATCCAAGAGACCCAGTACTTC. Residues: CASSRGLNSIQETQYF.